Below are 16 T cell receptor beta chains sequenced from a single sample in a study of shared clonotypes between healthy human individuals. Assay used: immunoSEQ multiplex PCR; TCRdb lists only in-frame clones, some missing. The table records around 440,000 clones, 75% to 80% of them present only once. Sequencing was performed on PBMCs. The origin of the receptors is a woman in her thirties or forties in good health. Some clones in this sample may be carry-over from other donors' samples.

The chain combines TRBV5-5 with TRBJ2-4; a possible D gene is TRBD2 (5 bases). V lost 0 bases and J 5 bases, leaving 9 bases between the germline ends. The CDR3 length is 14 residues. Germline CDR1 and CDR2: SGHKS and YYEKEE (reference sequence). The CDR3 nucleotides are TGTGCCAGCAGCTTGGCACTCGGGGAAAACATTCAGTACTTC. Protein product: CASSLALGENIQYF.

This chain uses TRBV11-2 with TRBJ2-2; D possibly corresponds to TRBD1 (5 bases). In germline, CDR1 is SGHAT, CDR2 FQNNGV. The CDR3 has 15 residues. Trimming cost V 1 base and J 2 bases, with 8 bases left between them. CDR3 nucleotides: TGTGCCAGCAGCTTAGTAACAGGAAACACCGGGGAGCTGTTTTTT. It encodes CASSLVTGNTGELFF.

The chain employs TRBV6-6 and TRBJ1-2; 7 bases agree with TRBD1. The CDR3 loop spans 14 amino acids. Looked up from germline, CDR1 is MNHNY and CDR2 is SVGAGI (reference sequence). Trimming at V came to 4 bases and at J to 5 bases, leaving 7 bases not matched to a gene. DNA for the CDR3: TGTGCCAGCAGTTCGACAGGGAGATGGTATGGCTACACCTTC. It codes for CASSSTGRWYGYTF.

V gene TRBV10-3 combines with J gene TRBJ2-7; TRBD1 aligns across 10 bases. V was clipped by 11 bases and J by 11 bases; unmatched bases: 15. This CDR3 is 13 amino acids long. Germline V lookup: CDR1 ENHRY, CDR2 SYGVKD. The CDR3 protein is CAVTDQGQGVEYF. The CDR3 DNA follows: TGTGCCGTTACGGACCAAGGACAGGGGGTAGAGTACTTC.

J is TRBJ1-1 and V is TRBV5-1; D unclear. Germline lookup yields CDR1 SGHRS and CDR2 YFSETQ. The CDR3 contains 15 residues. Trimming removed 7 bases from V and 1 base from J, with 17 bases in between. The CDR3 here is CASFPPDAKNTEAFF. In DNA, the CDR3 is TGCGCCAGCTTCCCCCCGGACGCCAAGAACACTGAAGCTTTCTTT.

This clone was seen many times. At the DNA level, this CDR3 is encoded by other sequences in the same sample as well. CDR3 sequence: CASRRTGRNTEAFF. CDR3 nucleotide sequence: TGTGCCAGCAGGAGGACAGGCCGGAACACTGAAGCTTTCTTT. The V call is TRBV6-5, the J call TRBJ1-1, with 7 bases that match TRBD1. This CDR3 has 14 amino acids. The germline V gene encodes CDR1 MNHEY and CDR2 SVGAGI. With V trimmed by 6 bases and J by 1 base, 5 bases remained unmatched.

This CDR3 reads CAWSVNSYGYTF. DNA of the CDR3: TGTGCCTGGAGTGTAAACAGCTATGGCTACACCTTC. The gene calls are TRBV30 and TRBJ1-2; D call uncertain. The CDR3 loop spans 12 amino acids. Germline V gives CDR1 GTSNPN, CDR2 SVGIG (reference sequence). V lost 0 bases, J lost 4 bases, and 6 bases lay in between.

Details on this clone: Other DNA variants within this sample encode the same CDR3. Here the CDR3 DNA reads TGTGCCAGCAGCGAAAACACTGAAGCTTTCTTT. Protein sequence: CASSENTEAFF. V usage is TRBV25-1 and J usage is TRBJ1-1; no clear D gene. The ends were cut back, 6 bases at V and 2 bases at J, with 4 bases in the middle. Per germline, CDR1 MGHDK and CDR2 SYGVNS. CDR3 size: 11 residues. The whole variable domain, filled in from reference TRBV25-1 and TRBJ1-1, reads EADIYQTPRYLVIGTGKKITLECSQTMGHDKMYWYQQDPGMELHLIHYSYGVNSTEKGDLSSESTVSRIRTEHFPLTLESARPSHTSQYLCASSENTEAFFGQGTRLTVV.

The V and J genes are TRBV10-3 and TRBJ2-2; D might be TRBD1 or TRBD2, each matching 7 bases. The germline V and J ends were trimmed by 2 bases and 5 bases, with 15 bases remaining between them. This CDR3 comprises 16 residues. From germline, CDR1 is ENHRY and CDR2 SYGVKD. The CDR3 spells CAISETQGRGTGELFF. The CDR3 DNA follows: TGTGCCATCAGTGAGACACAGGGGAGGGGTACCGGGGAGCTGTTTTTT.

This clone appeared a single time. The chain recombines TRBV5-1 with TRBJ1-1; D possibly corresponds to TRBD1 (6 bases). V was pared by 4 bases and J by 1 base, with 8 bases between. The CDR3 extends over 13 amino acids. Germline CDR1 and CDR2: SGHRS and YFSETQ. The chain's CDR3 is CASSTTGNTEAFF. The CDR3 DNA reads as TGCGCCAGCAGCACGACAGGGAACACTGAAGCTTTCTTT.

The chain recombines TRBV28 with TRBJ2-5; 7 bases are a match to TRBD1. The J call is in doubt because the DNA end fits TRBJ2-7 better. Germline CDR1 and CDR2: MDHEN and SYDVKM. This CDR3 has 15 residues. As DNA, the CDR3 is TGTGCCAGCAGTTCCAACGCAGGGGGCTCCTACGAGCAGTACTTC. The encoded protein is CASSSNAGGSYEQYF.

This chain links TRBV4-3 with TRBJ1-3, with 9 bases lining up with TRBD1. The CDR3 totals 15 residues. The germline CDR1 and CDR2 sequences are LGHNA and YSLEER. V lost 4 bases to trimming and J lost 0 bases; unmatched junction nucleotides: 1. The CDR3 sequence: CASSPTGGSGNTIYF. The CDR3 nucleotides read TGCGCCAGCAGCCCGACAGGGGGCTCTGGAAACACCATATATTTT.

This clone was observed many times. At the DNA level, this CDR3 is encoded by other sequences in the same sample as well. The rearrangement joins TRBV18 to TRBJ2-3; D may be TRBD1 (6 bases). CDR1 is KGHSH and CDR2 is LQKENI in the germline V gene. The CDR3 loop spans 15 amino acids. The V gene lost 3 bases and the J gene lost 4 bases, with 14 bases spanning the gap. The CDR3, as DNA: TGTGCCAGCTCACCCCTCGGGACAAAGCCAGATACGCAGTATTTT. It yields the protein CASSPLGTKPDTQYF.

The V gene is TRBV10-3, the J gene TRBJ2-7; tentative D call: TRBD2 (5 bases). The CDR3 has 15 residues. The ends were cut back, 4 bases at V and 6 bases at J, with 19 bases in the middle. CDR1 and CDR2 (germline): ENHRY, SYGVKD. The CDR3 loop reads CAISASIETNREQYF. The CDR3 DNA reads TGTGCCATCAGTGCCTCAATAGAGACTAACCGCGAGCAGTACTTC.

The rearrangement links TRBV6-5 to TRBJ2-7; D may be TRBD1 (7 bases). V lost 7 bases to trimming and J lost 2 bases, with 18 bases between them. CDR3 size: 15 residues. Per germline, CDR1 MNHEY and CDR2 SVGAGI. The CDR3 spells CASMVRRGLTYEQYF. CDR3 coding DNA: TGTGCCAGCATGGTTCGGAGGGGGCTTACCTACGAGCAGTACTTC.

This chain joins TRBV2 and TRBJ2-2; TRBD1 matches at 7 bases. CDR3 length equals 15 residues. The germline CDR1 and CDR2 sequences are SNHLY and FYNNEI. V lost 6 bases to trimming and J lost 6 bases; unmatched junction nucleotides: 10. The CDR3 bases are TGTGCCAGCAGGTCTAACAGGGGAGTTCCCGGGGAGCTGTTTTTT. It encodes CASRSNRGVPGELFF.